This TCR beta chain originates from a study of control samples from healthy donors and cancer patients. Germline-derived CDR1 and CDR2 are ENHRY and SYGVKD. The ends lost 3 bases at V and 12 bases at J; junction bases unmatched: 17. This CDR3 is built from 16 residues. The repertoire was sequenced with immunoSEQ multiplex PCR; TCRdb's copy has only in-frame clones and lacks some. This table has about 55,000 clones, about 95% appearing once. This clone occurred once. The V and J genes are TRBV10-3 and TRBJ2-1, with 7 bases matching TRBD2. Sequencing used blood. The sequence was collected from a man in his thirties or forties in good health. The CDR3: CAISEFGEGRSMVQFF. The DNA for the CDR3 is TGTGCCATCAGTGAATTCGGGGAGGGCAGGAGTATGGTGCAGTTCTTC.